This T cell receptor (beta chain) was documented in a study of blood T cell repertoires in COVID-19. Study details: Samples of COVID-19 (acute and convalescent) were obtained from the United States, Italy and Spain. Sample material is recorded as cDNA or gDNA derived from T cells, B-cell-depleted T cells, or PBMCs.

The authors' processing: From reference gene primer amplification, estimates of nucleated cell counts were derived. Using immunoSEQ multiplex PCR, the repertoire was profiled, and TCRdb retains in-frame clones only, with some absent. The DNA gave D and trimming, while V, J and clone size come from that table. The data contain 120,000 to 150,000 clones, 79% of them seen just once; the ten biggest clones take up over 8.5%. This clonotype was obtained from a man aged 45-60 years with active or convalescent COVID-19. The specimen was peripheral blood.

The CDR3 nucleotides read TGTGCCAGCAGCCCGGGGTACAATGAGCAGTTCTTC. Amino acids: CASSPGYNEQFF. The rearrangement links TRBV5-8 to TRBJ2-1; D is perhaps TRBD2 (5 bases). V gave up 4 bases and J gave up 4 bases, with 6 bases separating them. Germline CDR1 and CDR2: SGHTS and YDEGEE. This CDR3 spans 12 amino acids.